The T cell receptor (beta chain) described here comes from a study of T cells in Graves' hyperthyroidism and ophthalmopathy. Study as a whole: Peripheral blood was secured at the point of initial diagnosis, before any treatment.

Worth noting for this clonotype: Its matching antigen is unknown.

Using RNA transcripts as the source, TCR beta CDR3 regions were amplified. First-round RT-PCR with HTBI primers amplified the TCR CDR3 region. TCRdb called the multiplex PCR reads again in MiXCR, with one record for every CDR3 protein. The profile shows a few hundred thousand distinct CDR3 sequences, around 14% of them singletons. PBMCs were collected from a roughly 10 ml volume of fresh peripheral blood. The CDR3 sequence is 19 residues long. The V segment lost 5 bases and the J segment 1 base; nucleotides outside the gene matches: 16. Germline CDR1 reads SGHAT; CDR2 reads FQNNGV. Findings of the study overall: Most thyroid clonotypes expanded above 0.001 appeared in blood too.

Source material: blood. The chain links TRBV11-2 to TRBJ2-1; TRBD2 matches 8 bases. This TCR derives from a young woman with Graves' hyperthyroidism. The CDR3 loop is CASSQDGVRAGASYNEQFF. As DNA, the CDR3 is TGTGCCAGCAGCCAAGATGGGGTAAGAGCGGGAGCTTCCTACAATGAGCAGTTCTTC.